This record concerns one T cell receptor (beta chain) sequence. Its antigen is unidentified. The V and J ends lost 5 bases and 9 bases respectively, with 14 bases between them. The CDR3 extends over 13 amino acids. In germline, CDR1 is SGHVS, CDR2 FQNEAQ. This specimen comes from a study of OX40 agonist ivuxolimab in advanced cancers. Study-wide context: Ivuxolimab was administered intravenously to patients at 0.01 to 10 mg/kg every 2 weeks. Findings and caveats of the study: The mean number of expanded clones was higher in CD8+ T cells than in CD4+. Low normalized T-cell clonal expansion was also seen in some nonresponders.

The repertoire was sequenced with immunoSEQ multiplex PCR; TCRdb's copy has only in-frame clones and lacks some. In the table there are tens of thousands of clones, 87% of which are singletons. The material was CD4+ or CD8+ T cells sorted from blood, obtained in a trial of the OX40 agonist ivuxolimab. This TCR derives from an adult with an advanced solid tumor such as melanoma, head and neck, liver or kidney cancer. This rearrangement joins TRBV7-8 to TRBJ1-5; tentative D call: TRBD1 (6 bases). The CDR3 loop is CASSPGADRPQHF. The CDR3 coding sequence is TGTGCCAGCAGCCCAGGGGCGGATAGGCCCCAGCATTTT.